This TCR beta chain was sequenced in a study of blood T cell repertoires in COVID-19 (TCRdb year 2020). Broadly, across the study: Collaborator samples came from the United States, Italy and Spain and covered acute and convalescent phases of COVID-19. The prospective study material was composed of cDNA or gDNA derived from T cells, B-cell-depleted T cells, or PBMCs. Subjects who had been exposed to COVID-19, were actively infected with it, or had recovered from it provided the deeply sampled blood TCRbeta repertoires that made up the dataset. The repertoires were made available in a free public database intended to serve as a resource for research on the immune response to SARS-CoV-2. The samples were drawn from the first 160 participants of the ongoing ImmuneRACE study and from some 1,300 subjects provided by 6 global collaborators. The sample metadata nearly always contained a de-identified subject ID, COVID-19 status, age in years and sex. Where available, HLA class I and class II types were taken from metadata supplied by the sample provider and were not determined by assay-based typing.

One collaborating source in Seattle enrolled patients while the patients were actively infected and followed the patients over time throughout the course of disease. The collaborating institutions used their own protocols to collect whole blood in K2EDTA tubes. Collaborator samples were shipped for TCRbeta analysis as frozen whole blood, isolated PBMCs, or DNA extracted from either sample type. TCRbeta CDR3 regions were amplified from genomic DNA using the immunoSEQ Assay, a bias-controlled multiplex PCR. As for the authors' bioinformatics: The number of nucleated cells in each sample was estimated from the amplification of reference gene primers within the assay. To quantify the absolute abundance of each unique TCRbeta CDR3 rearrangement, sequence reads were collapsed and filtered. Productive Simpson clonality was computed per sample as the square root of Simpson's diversity index over productive rearrangements. Sourced from immuneACCESS, this table was stored by TCRdb with only in-frame sequences that have V and J called. A share of the clones is absent; for the studies checked, an unresolved V gene accounts for under half, and the remainder has no known explanation. V and J calls plus clone size are reproduced from that table; the DNA served to infer D and trimming. For this sample there are approximately 65,000 clones; about 90% appear just once. The ten largest clones take up under 0.6% of the sample.

Findings and caveats that apply to the study as a whole: Clinical and demographic metadata were provided uncurated, with the amount varying by source and participant.

Trimming at the junction amounts to 4 bases on V and 6 bases on J, and the germline ends lie 16 bases apart. Reading from cysteine to phenylalanine, the CDR3 counts 15 amino acids. Solely the CDR3 DNA is kept, with 45 bases framed from the first base. The germline V gene supplies CDR1 MNHEY and CDR2 SVGEGT. A word on this clone: This clone's antigen is unknown. No base qualities exist here, and no much larger clone lies one base off it.

The TCR originated in a man aged 50 to 60 with COVID-19, enrolled during active disease. Sequenced material: peripheral blood. The receptor chain draws on TRBV6-2 or TRBV6-3 and TRBJ1-5; 6 matching bases give a weak D call of TRBD1. The bases read TGTGCCAGCAGTTCCACAGGGTTTCGTGGTCAGCCCCAGCATTTT. The translation is CASSSTGFRGQPQHF.